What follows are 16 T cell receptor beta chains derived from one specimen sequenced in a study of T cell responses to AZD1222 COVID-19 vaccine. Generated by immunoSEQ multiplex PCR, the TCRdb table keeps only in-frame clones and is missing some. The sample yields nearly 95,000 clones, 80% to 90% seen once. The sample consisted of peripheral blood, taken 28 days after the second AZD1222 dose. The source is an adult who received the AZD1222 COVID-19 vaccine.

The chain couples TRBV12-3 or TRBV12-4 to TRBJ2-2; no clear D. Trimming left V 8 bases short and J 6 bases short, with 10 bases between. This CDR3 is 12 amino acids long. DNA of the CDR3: TGTGCCAGCCAGGCGGAGTCCGGGGAGCTGTTTTTT. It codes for CASQAESGELFF.

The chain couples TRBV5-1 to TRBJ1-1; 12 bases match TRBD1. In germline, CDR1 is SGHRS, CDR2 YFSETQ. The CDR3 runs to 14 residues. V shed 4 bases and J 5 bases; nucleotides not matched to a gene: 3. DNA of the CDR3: TGCGCCAGCAGCATGGGACAGGGGGCGACTGAAGCTTTCTTT. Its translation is CASSMGQGATEAFF. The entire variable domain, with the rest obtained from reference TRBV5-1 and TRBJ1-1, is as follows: KAGVTQTPRYLIKTRGQQVTLSCSPISGHRSVSWYQQTPGQGLQFLFEYFSETQRNKGNFPGRFSGRQFSNSRSEMNVSTLELGDSALYLCASSMGQGATEAFFGQGTRLTVV.

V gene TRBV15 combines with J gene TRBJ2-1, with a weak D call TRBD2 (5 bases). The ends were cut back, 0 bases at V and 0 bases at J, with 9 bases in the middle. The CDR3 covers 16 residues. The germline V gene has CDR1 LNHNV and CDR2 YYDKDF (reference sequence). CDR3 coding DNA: TGTGCCACCAGCAGAGATCGAAGCGGCTCCTACAATGAGCAGTTCTTC. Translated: CATSRDRSGSYNEQFF. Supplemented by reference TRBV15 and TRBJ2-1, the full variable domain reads DAMVIQNPRYQVTQFGKPVTLSCSQTLNHNVMYWYQQKSSQAPKLLFHYYDKDFNNEADTPDNFQSRRPNTSFCFLDIRSPGLGDTAMYLCATSRDRSGSYNEQFFGPGTRLTVL.

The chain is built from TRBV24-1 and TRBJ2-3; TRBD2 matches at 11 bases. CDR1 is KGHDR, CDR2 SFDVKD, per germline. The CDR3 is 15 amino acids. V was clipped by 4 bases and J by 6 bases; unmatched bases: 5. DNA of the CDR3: TGTGCCACCAGTGACCCGACTAGCGGGGCCGATACGCAGTATTTT. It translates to CATSDPTSGADTQYF.

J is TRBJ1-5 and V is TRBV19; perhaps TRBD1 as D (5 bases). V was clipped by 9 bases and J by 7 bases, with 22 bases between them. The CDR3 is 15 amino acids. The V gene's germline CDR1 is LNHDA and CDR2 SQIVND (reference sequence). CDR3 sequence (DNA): TGTGCCAGCAGTGTAGTCGGCGGGGACGACCAGCCCCAGCATTTT. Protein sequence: CASSVVGGDDQPQHF.

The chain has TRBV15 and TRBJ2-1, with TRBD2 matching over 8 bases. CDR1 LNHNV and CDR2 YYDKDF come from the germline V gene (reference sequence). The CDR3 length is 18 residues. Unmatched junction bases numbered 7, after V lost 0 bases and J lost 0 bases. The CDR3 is CATSRDVVAGYSYNEQFF. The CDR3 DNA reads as TGTGCCACCAGCAGAGATGTGGTAGCGGGGTACTCCTACAATGAGCAGTTCTTC.

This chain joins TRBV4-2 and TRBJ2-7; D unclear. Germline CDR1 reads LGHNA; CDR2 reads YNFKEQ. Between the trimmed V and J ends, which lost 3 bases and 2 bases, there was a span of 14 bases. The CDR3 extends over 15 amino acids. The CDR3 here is CASSQQVGGTYEQYF. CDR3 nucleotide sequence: TGTGCCAGCAGCCAGCAAGTGGGTGGGACCTACGAGCAGTACTTC.

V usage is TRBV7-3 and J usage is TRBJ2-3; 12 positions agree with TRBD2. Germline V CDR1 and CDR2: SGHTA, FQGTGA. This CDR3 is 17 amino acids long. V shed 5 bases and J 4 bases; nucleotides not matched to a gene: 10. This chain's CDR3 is CASSLRTSGDGADTQYF. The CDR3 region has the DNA TGTGCCAGCAGCCTACGGACTAGCGGGGATGGGGCAGATACGCAGTATTTT.

The CDR3 DNA follows: TGTGCCAGCAGCTTGGGAAGCGTGGGAGATACGCAGTATTTT. Protein sequence: CASSLGSVGDTQYF. This chain connects TRBV5-4 to TRBJ2-3; no clear D. Trimming stripped 0 bases from V and 5 bases from J, with 10 bases between. Germline CDR1 is SGHNT and CDR2 is YYREEE (reference sequence). The CDR3 runs 14 residues.

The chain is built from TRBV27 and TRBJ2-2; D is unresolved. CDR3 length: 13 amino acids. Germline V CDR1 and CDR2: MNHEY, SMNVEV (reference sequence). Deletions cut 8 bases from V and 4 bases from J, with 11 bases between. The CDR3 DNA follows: TGTGCCAGCCGTCGGGTCGGCACCGGGGAGCTGTTTTTT. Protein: CASRRVGTGELFF.

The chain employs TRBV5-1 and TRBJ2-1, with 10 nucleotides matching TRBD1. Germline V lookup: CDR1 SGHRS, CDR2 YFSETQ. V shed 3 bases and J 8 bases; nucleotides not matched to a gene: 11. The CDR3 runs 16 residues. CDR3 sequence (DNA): TGCGCCAGCAGCTGGTCGACAGGGGGCTTTTTGGATGAGCAGTTCTTC. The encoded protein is CASSWSTGGFLDEQFF.

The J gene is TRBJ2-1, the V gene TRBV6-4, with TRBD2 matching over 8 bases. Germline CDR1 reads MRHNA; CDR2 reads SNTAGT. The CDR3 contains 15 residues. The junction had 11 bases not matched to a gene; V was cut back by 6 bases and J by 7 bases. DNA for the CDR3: TGTGCCAGCAGCGCCTTGGGACTAGTCGGGAATGAGCAGTTCTTC. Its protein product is CASSALGLVGNEQFF.

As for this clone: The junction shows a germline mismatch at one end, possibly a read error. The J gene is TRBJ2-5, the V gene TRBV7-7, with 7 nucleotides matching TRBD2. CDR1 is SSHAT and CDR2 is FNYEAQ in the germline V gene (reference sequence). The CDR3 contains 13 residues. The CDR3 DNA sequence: TGTGCTAGCAGCTTAGGCGGGGGAGAGACCCAGTACTTC. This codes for CASSLGGGETQYF.

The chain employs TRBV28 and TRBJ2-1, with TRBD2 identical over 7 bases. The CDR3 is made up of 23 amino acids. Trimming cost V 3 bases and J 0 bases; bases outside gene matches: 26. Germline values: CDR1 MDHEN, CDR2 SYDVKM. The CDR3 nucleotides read TGTGCCAGCAGTTTCTCGGACTGGGGTCCCACTCCATCGGAGCGGGACTCCTACAATGAGCAGTTCTTC. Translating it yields CASSFSDWGPTPSERDSYNEQFF.

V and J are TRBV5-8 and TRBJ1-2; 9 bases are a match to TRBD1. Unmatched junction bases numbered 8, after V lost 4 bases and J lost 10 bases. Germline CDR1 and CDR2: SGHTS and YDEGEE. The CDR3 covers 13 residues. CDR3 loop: CASSRGQGFYYTF. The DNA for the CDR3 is TGTGCCAGCAGCCGGGGACAGGGATTTTACTACACCTTC.

CDR3 residues: CASSATSGGGETQYF. CDR3 in DNA: TGTGCCAGCTCCGCGACTAGCGGGGGGGGAGAGACCCAGTACTTC. The rearrangement joins TRBV18 to TRBJ2-5; 14 bases are a match to TRBD2. J lost 4 bases, V lost 6 bases, and 4 bases had no gene match. The length of the CDR3 is 15 residues. Germline V CDR1 and CDR2: KGHSH, LQKENI.